What follows is one TCR beta chain and its context. Trimming removed 5 bases from V and 0 bases from J, with 14 bases in between. CDR1 and CDR2 (germline): SEHNR, FQNEAQ (reference sequence). The CDR3 is 16 amino acids. The RNA input was roughly 0.45 to 1 ug, and it was reverse transcribed with random hexamers. The authors amplified TCR beta CDR3 across 54 Vbeta and 13 Jbeta using immunoSEQ multiplex PCR. TCRdb ran MiXCR on the immunoSEQ multiplex PCR reads and lists one entry per CDR3 protein. The table has more than 200,000 distinct CDR3 sequences, 93% seen once; the top ten hold about 0.071%. The data derive from a study of CD8 T cells in Susac syndrome.

The sample taken for sequencing was CD4+ T cells from PBMCs. This chain connects TRBV7-9 to TRBJ1-3; no clear D gene. This sequence originates from a human donor with multiple sclerosis. Here the CDR3 reads CASSPPGRTSGNTIYF. The DNA of the CDR3 is TGTGCCAGCAGCCCTCCTGGACGGACCTCTGGAAACACCATATATTTT.